This T cell receptor (beta chain) originates from a study of blood T cell repertoires in COVID-19 (dated by TCRdb to the early 2020s). For context, the study as a whole: Samples from collaborators originated in the United States, Italy and Spain and spanned both the acute and convalescent phases of COVID-19. The dataset comprised deeply sampled blood TCRbeta repertoires from subjects exposed to, actively infected with, or recovered from COVID-19. The samples were drawn from two sources: the first 160 participants of the ongoing ImmuneRACE study, and over 1,000 subjects contributed by 6 global collaborators. Sample metadata almost always included a de-identified subject ID, COVID-19 status, age in years and sex. Where available, HLA class I and class II types were obtained from metadata supplied by the sample provider rather than from assay-based typing. The material from the prospective study consisted of cDNA or gDNA derived from T cells, B-cell-depleted T cells, or PBMCs. The repertoires were released in a freely available public database intended as a resource for research on the immune response to SARS-CoV-2. Study-wide findings and limitations: How much clinical and demographic metadata was included differed by source and by participant, and the metadata was provided uncurated.

The count of this clone is one. The target of this receptor is not known. No per-base quality is available; no much larger clone lies one base away. Via the germline V gene, CDR1 is SGHTA and CDR2 FQGNSA. The CDR3 spans 15 residues, from the cysteine through the phenylalanine. Only CDR3 DNA is held: 45 bases, read in frame from base 1. V is clipped by 1 base and J by 0 bases, and the sequence between their germline boundaries is 7 bases long. TCRbeta CDR3 regions were amplified from genomic DNA by means of the immunoSEQ Assay, a bias-controlled multiplex PCR. On the study's bioinformatics: Within the assay, amplification of reference gene primers was used to estimate how many nucleated cells each sample contained. To quantify the absolute abundance of each unique TCRbeta CDR3 rearrangement, sequence reads were collapsed and filtered. Productive Simpson clonality was computed per sample as the square root of Simpson's diversity index over productive rearrangements. The immuneACCESS repertoire file appears here via TCRdb, limited to in-frame rearrangements. These files lack a portion of the clones; in checked studies, under half of the deficit traces to unresolved V genes, and the cause of the others is not known. The V and J calls and clone size are taken from that table; D and trimming were inferred from the DNA. The sample profile shows some 80,000 clones; approximately 90% of them were found once. Roughly 0.78% of the sample is held by the ten biggest clonotypes.

The collaborating institutions used their own protocols to collect whole blood in K2EDTA tubes. For TCRbeta analysis, collaborator samples were shipped as frozen whole blood, as isolated PBMCs, or as DNA extracted from either sample type. Sequenced material: peripheral blood. Recombination joined TRBV7-2 with TRBJ1-3; there is no confident call for the D gene. The clonotype was recovered from a woman older than 75 with acute or convalescent COVID-19. DNA sequence: TGTGCCAGCAGCTTAGGGTCCTACTCTGGAAACACCATATATTTT. Its coded protein is CASSLGSYSGNTIYF.